A single TCR beta chain is shown here with its context. Its specificity is not known. This entry is derived from a study of T cell responses to AZD1222 COVID-19 vaccine. Study-wide points: Just a handful of AZD1222 recipients were seropositive at baseline.

Germline CDR1 LNHDA, CDR2 SQIVND (reference sequence). The CDR3 extends over 12 amino acids. V lost 4 bases and J 4 bases, leaving 7 bases between the germline ends. Sequenced by immunoSEQ multiplex PCR; TCRdb stores in-frame clones only, minus some. The table shows approximately 100,000 clones, with about nine tenths occurring only once. This TCR was sampled from an adult who received the AZD1222 COVID-19 vaccine. The sequencing here drew on peripheral blood, taken 28 days after the second AZD1222 dose. V is TRBV19 and J is TRBJ1-1; the D gene is possibly TRBD1 (5 bases). This chain's CDR3 is CASSTGLTEAFF. As DNA, the CDR3 is TGTGCCAGTAGTACAGGGCTCACTGAAGCTTTCTTT.